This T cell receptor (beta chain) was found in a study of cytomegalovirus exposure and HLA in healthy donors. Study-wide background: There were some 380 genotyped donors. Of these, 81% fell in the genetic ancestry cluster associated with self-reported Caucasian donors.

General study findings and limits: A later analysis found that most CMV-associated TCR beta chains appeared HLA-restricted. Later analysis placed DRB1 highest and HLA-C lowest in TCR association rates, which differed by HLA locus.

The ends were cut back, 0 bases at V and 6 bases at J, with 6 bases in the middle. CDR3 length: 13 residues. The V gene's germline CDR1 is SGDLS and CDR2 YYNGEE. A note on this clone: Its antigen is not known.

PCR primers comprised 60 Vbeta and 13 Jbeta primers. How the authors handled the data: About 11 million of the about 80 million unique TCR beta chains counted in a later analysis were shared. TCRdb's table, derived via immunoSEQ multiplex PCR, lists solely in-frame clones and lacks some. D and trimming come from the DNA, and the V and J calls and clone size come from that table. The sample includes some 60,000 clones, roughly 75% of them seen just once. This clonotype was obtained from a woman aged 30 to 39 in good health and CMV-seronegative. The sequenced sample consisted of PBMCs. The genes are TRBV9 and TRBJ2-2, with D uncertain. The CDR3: CASSVDEAGELFF. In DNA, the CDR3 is TGTGCCAGCAGCGTAGACGAGGCCGGGGAGCTGTTTTTT. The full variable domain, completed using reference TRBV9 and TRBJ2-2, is DSGVTQTPKHLITATGQRVTLRCSPRSGDLSVYWYQQSLDQGLQFLIQYYNGEERAKGNILERFSAQQFPDLHSELNLSSLELGDSALYFCASSVDEAGELFFGEGSRLTVL.